One sample yielded the 27 T cell receptor beta chains listed below, sequenced in a study of shared clonotypes between healthy human individuals. The assay was immunoSEQ multiplex PCR, and TCRdb's table has in-frame clones only and misses some. The data show under 1 million clones, approximately 92% seen once. Cells designated naive CD8 were CD45RO-negative and were positively selected for CCR7, with terminally differentiated effector memory CD45RA+ cells excluded. The sample comprised naive CD8+ T cells sorted from blood. These receptors all come from a young man in good health.

The chain couples TRBV5-1 to TRBJ2-3, with 9 bases aligning to TRBD2. The CDR3 has 16 amino acids. V lost 3 bases to trimming and J lost 4 bases; unmatched junction nucleotides: 9. CDR1 and CDR2 (germline): SGHRS, YFSETQ. CDR3 coding DNA: TGCGCCAGCAGCTCAATATTAGCGGGAGTACCAGATACGCAGTATTTT. It yields the protein CASSSILAGVPDTQYF. The variable domain in full, completed from reference TRBV5-1 and TRBJ2-3, reads KAGVTQTPRYLIKTRGQQVTLSCSPISGHRSVSWYQQTPGQGLQFLFEYFSETQRNKGNFPGRFSGRQFSNSRSEMNVSTLELGDSALYLCASSSILAGVPDTQYFGPGTRLTVL.

J is TRBJ2-7 and V is TRBV14; TRBD2 aligns across 11 bases. Trimming took 6 bases from V and 2 from J; bases not matched to a gene: 3. Germline V gene sequence: CDR1 SGHDN, CDR2 FVKESK. This CDR3 region has 14 residues. The CDR3 loop is CASSIAGGPYEQYF. In DNA, the CDR3 is TGTGCCAGCAGTATAGCGGGAGGGCCCTACGAGCAGTACTTC.

This chain uses TRBV5-6 with TRBJ1-5; the D is unclear. The V end was cut by 0 bases, the J end by 0 bases, with 13 bases between. Germline V lookup: CDR1 SGHDT, CDR2 YYEEEE. There are 17 residues in the CDR3. The CDR3 region is CASSLAQGLHSNQPQHF. The CDR3 DNA reads TGTGCCAGCAGCTTGGCCCAAGGTTTACATAGCAATCAGCCCCAGCATTTT.

The CDR3 region is CSVDAGTGIYEQYF. CDR3 in DNA: TGCAGCGTTGATGCCGGGACAGGTATCTACGAGCAGTACTTC. V gene TRBV29-1 combines with J gene TRBJ2-7, with 8 positions matching TRBD1. The germline gives CDR1 SQVTM, CDR2 ANQGSEA. V trimming: 3 bases; J trimming: 3 bases; junction bases outside the gene matches: 7. This CDR3 has 14 residues.

The genes are TRBV27 and TRBJ2-1; 9 nucleotides match TRBD2. Germline CDR1 and CDR2: MNHEY and SMNVEV (reference sequence). V lost 1 base, J lost 5 bases, and 3 bases stayed unmatched. The CDR3 sequence is 15 residues long. CDR3 residues: CASSLWSGRHNEQFF. The CDR3, as DNA: TGTGCCAGCAGTTTATGGAGCGGGAGGCACAATGAGCAGTTCTTC.

The chain joins TRBV18 to TRBJ2-1; 7 bases are a match to TRBD2. CDR1 is KGHSH and CDR2 is LQKENI in the germline V gene. Unmatched junction bases numbered 11, after V lost 2 bases and J lost 7 bases. There are 16 residues in the CDR3. CDR3 loop: CASSPGFAGVMNEQFF. In DNA form, the CDR3 reads TGTGCCAGCTCACCAGGGTTTGCGGGAGTGATGAATGAGCAGTTCTTC.

The chain carries TRBV2 and TRBJ2-7; D assignment may be TRBD1 or TRBD2 (5 bases each). In germline, CDR1 is SNHLY, CDR2 FYNNEI. The V and J ends lost 6 bases and 0 bases respectively, with 9 bases between them. The CDR3 has 13 amino acids. CDR3 amino acids: CASREGSSYEQYF. CDR3 coding DNA: TGTGCCAGCAGAGAGGGGAGCTCCTACGAGCAGTACTTC. The full variable domain, rest sourced from reference TRBV2 and TRBJ2-7, is EPEVTQTPSHQVTQMGQEVILRCVPISNHLYFYWYRQILGQKVEFLVSFYNNEISEKSEIFDDQFSVERPDGSNFTLKIRSTKLEDSAMYFCASREGSSYEQYFGPGTRLTVT.

The genes are TRBV5-1 and TRBJ2-1, with a tentative D call TRBD1 (5 bases). The V end was cut by 1 base, the J end by 8 bases, with 16 bases between. The germline V gene encodes CDR1 SGHRS and CDR2 YFSETQ. The CDR3 extends over 15 amino acids. CDR3 protein: CASSLLSRVVDEQFF. In DNA, the CDR3 is TGCGCCAGCAGCTTGCTCTCCAGGGTAGTAGATGAGCAGTTCTTC.

The chain has TRBV30 and TRBJ1-4; 7 nucleotides match TRBD1. The CDR3 spans 17 residues. Unmatched junction bases numbered 12, after V lost 2 bases and J lost 3 bases. Germline CDR1 GTSNPN, CDR2 SVGIG (reference sequence). CDR3 region: CAWSTKRQGRANEKLFF. The CDR3 nucleotides are TGTGCCTGGAGTACAAAACGACAGGGCCGAGCTAATGAAAAACTGTTTTTT.

This clone appeared a single time. The V call is TRBV21-1, the J call TRBJ1-2; the DNA was not compared with TRBD1, the D call given in the table. TRBV21-1 is reported as a pseudogene. There are 15 residues in the CDR3. As DNA, the CDR3 is TGTGCCAGCAACCTATTGGACAGGGCCCTCGGTGGCTACACCTTC. It translates to CASNLLDRALGGYTF.

The V gene is TRBV5-1, the J gene TRBJ2-7, with D perhaps given as TRBD1 or TRBD2 (5 bases each). V was trimmed by 4 bases and J by 2 bases, leaving 13 bases between them. Germline values: CDR1 SGHRS, CDR2 YFSETQ. This CDR3 contains 14 residues. CDR3 in DNA: TGCGCCAGCAGCCTAAGGACGGGACCCTACGAGCAGTACTTC. It specifies CASSLRTGPYEQYF.

The chain is built from TRBV11-2 and TRBJ2-2, with D perhaps assigned TRBD1 or TRBD2 (5 bases each). Looked up from germline, CDR1 is SGHAT and CDR2 is FQNNGV. The CDR3 loop spans 15 amino acids. Trimming shortened V by 5 bases and J by 2 bases, and 12 bases separated the two germline ends. The CDR3 coding sequence is TGTGCCAGCAGCAGCCGGGACGGTAACACCGGGGAGCTGTTTTTT. Its protein is CASSSRDGNTGELFF.

With respect to this clone: A read error is possible here, since a much larger clone lies one base away. The J gene is TRBJ2-1, the V gene TRBV7-2; TRBD2 aligns across 11 bases. Germline V CDR1 and CDR2: SGHTA, FQGNSA. CDR3 length: 15 residues. With V trimmed by 4 bases and J by 4 bases, 3 bases remained unmatched. CDR3: CASSWGLAAYNEQFF. CDR3 nucleotide sequence: TGTGCCAGCAGCTGGGGACTAGCGGCTTACAATGAGCAGTTCTTC.

The V gene is TRBV2, the J gene TRBJ2-1, with D possibly TRBD1 on 6 matching bases. The V and J ends lost 1 base and 8 bases respectively, with 18 bases between them. CDR3 length: 16 residues. Per germline, CDR1 SNHLY and CDR2 FYNNEI. Here the CDR3 reads CASSEGTGLGIYEQFF. The CDR3 coding sequence is TGTGCCAGCAGTGAAGGAACAGGGCTAGGGATATATGAGCAGTTCTTC.

The CDR3 bases are TGTGCCAGCAGAAAGCGGAACACCGGGGAGCTGTTTTTT. This encodes CASRKRNTGELFF. The chain recombines TRBV6-6 with TRBJ2-2, with D uncertain. The CDR3 contains 13 residues. Trimming removed 6 bases from V and 1 base from J, with 6 bases in between. CDR1 is MNHNY and CDR2 is SVGAGI in the germline V gene (reference sequence).

CDR3 region: CASSLVAGGLGGELFF. DNA for the CDR3: TGTGCCAGCAGCTTAGTAGCGGGAGGACTTGGCGGGGAGCTGTTTTTT. The rearrangement links TRBV11-2 to TRBJ2-2, with 10 nucleotides matching TRBD2. Germline CDR1 is SGHAT and CDR2 is FQNNGV. The CDR3 covers 16 residues. Trimming cost V 1 base and J 7 bases; bases outside gene matches: 6.

The chain uses TRBV27 and TRBJ2-3, with D maybe TRBD2 (5 bases). V was trimmed by 0 bases and J by 5 bases, leaving 12 bases between them. Germline V CDR1 and CDR2: MNHEY, SMNVEV (reference sequence). The CDR3 totals 15 residues. CDR3 amino acids: CASSLSSTGKDTQYF. The CDR3 nucleotides read TGTGCCAGCAGTTTATCGTCAACGGGAAAAGATACGCAGTATTTT.

This chain links TRBV25-1 with TRBJ1-1; TRBD1 matches at 8 bases. Losses at the gene ends were 9 bases for V and 2 bases for J; bases not matched to a gene: 5. This CDR3 is built from 13 residues. CDR1 and CDR2 (germline): MGHDK, SYGVNS. The CDR3 reads CASHQGANTEAFF. In DNA, the CDR3 is TGTGCCAGTCACCAGGGGGCCAACACTGAAGCTTTCTTT.

The rearrangement links TRBV11-2 to TRBJ2-7; D uncertain. The CDR3 runs to 14 residues. Germline V gives CDR1 SGHAT, CDR2 FQNNGV. V dropped 4 bases and J dropped 3 bases, with 13 bases sitting between them. The CDR3 nucleotides read TGTGCCAGCAGCTCCCGGACGGTGGTCTACGAGCAGTACTTC. Its protein product is CASSSRTVVYEQYF. The full variable domain, completed using reference TRBV11-2 and TRBJ2-7, is EAGVAQSPRYKIIEKRQSVAFWCNPISGHATLYWYQQILGQGPKLLIQFQNNGVVDDSQLPKDRFSAERLKGVDSTLKIQPAKLEDSAVYLCASSSRTVVYEQYFGPGTRLTVT.

The chain combines TRBV7-9 with TRBJ2-1; 8 bases map to TRBD2. CDR1 is SEHNR and CDR2 is FQNEAQ in the germline V gene (reference sequence). The CDR3 runs to 17 residues. V trimming: 1 base; J trimming: 1 base; junction bases outside the gene matches: 6. CDR3 protein: CASSLDLRGRSYNEQFF. CDR3 bases: TGTGCCAGCAGCTTAGATCTCCGCGGGAGGTCCTACAATGAGCAGTTCTTC.

A note on this clone: A junction boundary mismatches the germline segment, possibly from a read error. The chain combines TRBV2 with TRBJ2-1, with D uncertain. This CDR3 is built from 11 residues. The germline V gene has CDR1 SNHLY and CDR2 FYNNEI. CDR3 bases: TGTGCCAGCAGTGAAGACCTTGAGGAGTTCTTC. It codes for CASSEDLEEFF.

The chain is built from TRBV7-9 and TRBJ2-1, with 8 positions matching TRBD2. V gave up 5 bases and J gave up 3 bases; unmatched junction bases: 6. The CDR3 contains 15 residues. Germline-derived CDR1 and CDR2 are SEHNR and FQNEAQ (reference sequence). CDR3 nucleotides: TGTGCCAGCAGCCCTTATAGCGGGATCTACAATGAGCAGTTCTTC. It translates to CASSPYSGIYNEQFF.

This sequence joins TRBV5-4 and TRBJ2-3; 11 bases agree with TRBD2. The CDR3 spans 14 residues. Germline trimming cut 4 bases from V and 4 bases from J; bases unmatched to any gene: 2. Looked up from germline, CDR1 is SGHNT and CDR2 is YYREEE (reference sequence). CDR3 sequence: CASSELAGADTQYF. CDR3 nucleotides: TGTGCCAGCAGCGAACTAGCGGGAGCAGATACGCAGTATTTT.

The V call is TRBV5-1, the J call TRBJ2-5; weak D call: TRBD2 (5 bases). The V gene's germline CDR1 is SGHRS and CDR2 YFSETQ. Trimming stripped 3 bases from V and 3 bases from J, with 9 bases between. The CDR3 consists of 13 residues. CDR3 coding DNA: TGCGCCAGCAGCTGGGAGTTAGAAGAGACCCAGTACTTC. Its protein is CASSWELEETQYF.

V gene TRBV7-9 combines with J gene TRBJ2-3, with 9 positions matching TRBD1. J was trimmed by 1 base and V by 2 bases; bases with no gene match: 4. This CDR3 is 16 amino acids long. In germline, CDR1 is SEHNR, CDR2 FQNEAQ (reference sequence). The CDR3 nucleotides are TGTGCCAGCAGCTTAAGGACAGGGGAGGGCACAGATACGCAGTATTTT. Translated, it gives CASSLRTGEGTDTQYF.

The rearrangement uses TRBV4-2 and TRBJ1-5; D remains ambiguous. The length of the CDR3 is 15 residues. Germline V gene sequence: CDR1 LGHNA, CDR2 YNFKEQ. V gave up 0 bases and J gave up 3 bases, with 9 bases separating them. CDR3 sequence reads: CASSQDQGLNQPQHF. In DNA form, the CDR3 reads TGTGCCAGCAGCCAAGATCAAGGCCTCAATCAGCCCCAGCATTTT.

J is TRBJ2-7 and V is TRBV7-9; 9 bases are a match to TRBD2. Germline assignment: CDR1 SEHNR and CDR2 FQNEAQ (reference sequence). The V and J ends lost 3 bases and 3 bases, in that order; junction bases with no gene match: 6. This CDR3 spans 15 amino acids. The CDR3 nucleotides read TGTGCCAGCAGCTTGCGGGGGGGGGCAAGCTACGAGCAGTACTTC. Amino acids: CASSLRGGASYEQYF.